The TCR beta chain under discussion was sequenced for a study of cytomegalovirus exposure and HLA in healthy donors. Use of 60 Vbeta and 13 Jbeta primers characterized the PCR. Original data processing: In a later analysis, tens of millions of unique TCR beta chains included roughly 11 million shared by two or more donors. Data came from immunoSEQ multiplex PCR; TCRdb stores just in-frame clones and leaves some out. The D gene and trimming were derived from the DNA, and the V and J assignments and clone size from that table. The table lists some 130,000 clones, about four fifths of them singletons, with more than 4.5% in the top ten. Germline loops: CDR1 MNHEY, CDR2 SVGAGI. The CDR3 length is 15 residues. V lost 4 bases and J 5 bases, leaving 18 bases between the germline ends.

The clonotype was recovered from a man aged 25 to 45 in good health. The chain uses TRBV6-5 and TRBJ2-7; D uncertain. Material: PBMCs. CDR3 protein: CASSSTNSPRHEQYF. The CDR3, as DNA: TGTGCCAGCAGTTCCACTAACTCTCCCCGGCACGAGCAGTACTTC.